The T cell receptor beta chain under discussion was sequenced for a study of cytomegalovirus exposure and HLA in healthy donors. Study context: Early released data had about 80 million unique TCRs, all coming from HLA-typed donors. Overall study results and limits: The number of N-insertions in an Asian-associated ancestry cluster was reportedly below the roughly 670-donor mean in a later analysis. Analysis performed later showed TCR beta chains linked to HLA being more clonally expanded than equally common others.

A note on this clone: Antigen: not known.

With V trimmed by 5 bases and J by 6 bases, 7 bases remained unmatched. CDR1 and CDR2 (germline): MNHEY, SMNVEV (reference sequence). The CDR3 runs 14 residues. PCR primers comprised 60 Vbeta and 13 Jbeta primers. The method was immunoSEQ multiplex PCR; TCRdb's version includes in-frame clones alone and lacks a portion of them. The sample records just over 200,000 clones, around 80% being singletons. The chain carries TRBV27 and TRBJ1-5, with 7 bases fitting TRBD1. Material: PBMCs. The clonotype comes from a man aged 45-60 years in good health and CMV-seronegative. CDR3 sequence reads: CASSRQGVGQPQHF. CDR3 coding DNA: TGTGCCAGCAGTCGACAGGGTGTCGGTCAGCCCCAGCATTTT.